This T cell receptor beta chain was identified during a study of blood T cell repertoires in COVID-19. The wider study: Material from acute and convalescent COVID-19 was sourced from the United States, Italy and Spain. PBMCs, B-cell-depleted T cells, or T cells provided the cDNA or gDNA that made up the material.

Germline loops: CDR1 SGHNT, CDR2 YYREEE (reference sequence). This CDR3 has 19 amino acids. With 4 bases clipped from V and 0 bases from J, the junction kept 14 bases outside the gene matches. Enrolled through a virtual design, the participants were between about 18 and 100 years of age and came from about two dozen US areas. As originally analysed: Estimation of nucleated cell counts relied on the amplification of reference gene primers. Method: immunoSEQ multiplex PCR; TCRdb's copy keeps in-frame clones and lacks some. The V and J calls and clone size were taken over from that table, and D and trimming were inferred from the DNA. Here the sample spans over 200,000 clones, around 90% being singletons. This clone was picked up one time.

The J gene is TRBJ1-3, the V gene TRBV5-4, with 9 bases that match TRBD1. This receptor was obtained from a man in his thirties or forties who had recovered from COVID-19. The sequencing input was PBMCs or T cells enriched from blood (not recorded which). The CDR3 here is CASSHSAGTGLNSGNTIYF. CDR3 coding DNA: TGTGCCAGCAGCCACTCAGCCGGGACAGGGCTTAACTCTGGAAACACCATATATTTT.